One sample yielded the 30 T cell receptor beta chains listed below, sequenced in a study of memory CD4+ T cells and cytomegalovirus serostatus. The sort gate was single viable CD3+CD4+CD8-CD45RO+ cells for memory CD4+ T cells. Libraries were prepared by immunoSEQ multiplex PCR; TCRdb keeps only in-frame clonotypes and omits some of them. In the table there are just under 95,000 clones, 80% of which are singletons. Sequenced: memory CD4+ T cells from blood. These receptors were taken from an adult in good health and CMV-seropositive.

The gene calls are TRBV7-9 and TRBJ2-2; perhaps TRBD1 as D (5 bases). The CDR3 has 14 amino acids. Trimming pared 6 bases from V and 0 bases from J, leaving 8 bases between. Germline V CDR1 and CDR2: SEHNR, FQNEAQ (reference sequence). CDR3 bases: TGTGCCAGCAGATCACAGGCGAACACCGGGGAGCTGTTTTTT. This sequence encodes CASRSQANTGELFF. Combining the CDR3 with reference TRBV7-9 and TRBJ2-2 gives the whole variable domain DTGVSQNPRHKITKRGQNVTFRCDPISEHNRLYWYRQTLGQGPEFLTYFQNEAQLEKSRLLSDRFSAERPKGSFSTLEIQRTEQGDSAMYLCASRSQANTGELFFGEGSRLTVL.

The chain uses TRBV9 and TRBJ2-6; 13 positions match TRBD2. The CDR3 totals 18 residues. Germline values: CDR1 SGDLS, CDR2 YYNGEE. The J segment lost 0 bases and the V segment lost 4 bases, leaving 4 bases of the junction unmatched. CDR3 coding DNA: TGTGCCAGCAGCTTGGGACTAGCGGGAAGCTCTGGGGCCAACGTCCTGACTTTC. It codes for CASSLGLAGSSGANVLTF.

The CDR3 nucleotides are TGTGCCAGCATACAGGACCCCTCGGGGACTGAAGCTTTCTTT. This gives the protein CASIQDPSGTEAFF. V and J are TRBV27 and TRBJ1-1; D may be TRBD1 (5 bases). The CDR3 runs 14 residues. With 7 bases removed from V and 5 bases from J, the gap between germline ends came to 17 bases. Per germline, CDR1 MNHEY and CDR2 SMNVEV (reference sequence).

The chain uses TRBV25-1 and TRBJ1-2; 12 bases fit TRBD1. Germline-derived CDR1 and CDR2 are MGHDK and SYGVNS. With 5 bases clipped from V and 8 bases from J, the junction kept 9 bases outside the gene matches. The CDR3 runs to 15 residues. The CDR3, as DNA: TGTGCCAGCAGTTCGTCCCGGGACAGGGGGCGCGGCTACACCTTC. Translating it yields CASSSSRDRGRGYTF.

This clone was seen once. V gene TRBV28 combines with J gene TRBJ2-6; 9 bases are shared with TRBD1. The CDR3 spans 16 residues. V shed 6 bases and J 12 bases; nucleotides not matched to a gene: 15. Germline loops: CDR1 MDHEN, CDR2 SYDVKM. CDR3 in DNA: TGTGCCAGCAGCCCACGGGACAGGGTTCACCTACGCGTCCTGACTTTC. Translated, it gives CASSPRDRVHLRVLTF. The variable domain in full, completed from reference TRBV28 and TRBJ2-6, reads DVKVTQSSRYLVKRTGEKVFLECVQDMDHENMFWYRQDPGLGLRLIYFSYDVKMKEKGDIPEGYSVSREKKERFSLILESASTNQTSMYLCASSPRDRVHLRVLTFGAGSRLTVL.

A single count supports this clone. This sequence joins TRBV7-2 and TRBJ2-7; D is undetermined. The CDR3 is made up of 11 amino acids. V lost 2 bases and J 1 base, leaving 0 bases between the germline ends. From germline, CDR1 is SGHTA and CDR2 FQGNSA. The CDR3 region has the DNA TGTGCCAGCAGCTTATCCTACGAGCAGTACTTC. Translation gives CASSLSYEQYF.

This clone came up a few times. The chain joins TRBV7-6 to TRBJ1-4; the D is unclear. Deletions cut 4 bases from V and 7 bases from J, with 13 bases between. Germline V gene data show CDR1 as SGHVS and CDR2 as FNYEAQ. This CDR3 has 14 amino acids. CDR3 in amino acids: CASSSDAGGEKLFF. The CDR3 DNA reads as TGTGCCAGCAGCTCAGACGCGGGAGGTGAAAAACTGTTTTTT.

This clone appeared once. The J gene is TRBJ1-2, the V gene TRBV5-1; D remains ambiguous. The germline CDR1 and CDR2 sequences are SGHRS and YFSETQ. Trimming shortened V by 0 bases and J by 4 bases, and 13 bases separated the two germline ends. CDR3 length equals 15 residues. Written as DNA, the CDR3 is TGCGCCAGCAGCTTGGACGGAGCTCTCGGCTATGGCTACACCTTC. Its translation is CASSLDGALGYGYTF.

The chain is built from TRBV7-8 and TRBJ2-1, with 10 nucleotides matching TRBD1. Germline V gives CDR1 SGHVS, CDR2 FQNEAQ. The CDR3 spans 16 residues. V lost 5 bases, J lost 4 bases, and 8 bases stayed unmatched. Here the CDR3 DNA reads TGTGCCAGCAGCACGACAGGGGGCGCTAGGTACAATGAGCAGTTCTTC. Translation: CASSTTGGARYNEQFF.

The V gene is TRBV10-3, the J gene TRBJ1-3; a possible D gene is TRBD1 (6 bases). The CDR3 loop spans 16 amino acids. Trimming pared 6 bases from V and 0 bases from J, leaving 15 bases between. From germline, CDR1 is ENHRY and CDR2 SYGVKD. The CDR3 nucleotides are TGTGCCATCAGCCAAGCCGGGACACTCTCTGGAAACACCATATATTTT. Encoded protein: CAISQAGTLSGNTIYF.

The chain uses TRBV28 and TRBJ1-2; TRBD1 is a possible D gene (6 bases). The CDR3 spans 13 residues. V lost 4 bases and J lost 4, with 10 bases in between. The germline gives CDR1 MDHEN, CDR2 SYDVKM. CDR3: CASSSLQGYGYTF. The CDR3 DNA is TGTGCCAGCAGTTCTCTACAGGGCTATGGCTACACCTTC.

The rearrangement joins TRBV6-1 to TRBJ1-1, with no clear D. The CDR3 extends over 12 amino acids. CDR1 is MNHNS and CDR2 is SASEGT in the germline V gene. V lost 3 bases to trimming and J lost 1 base, with 3 bases between them. CDR3: CASSDPNTEAFF. DNA for the CDR3: TGTGCCAGCAGTGACCCGAACACTGAAGCTTTCTTT.

CDR3 sequence: CASSMASYDEQFF. The CDR3 DNA reads as TGTGCCAGCAGCATGGCCTCCTACGACGAGCAGTTCTTC. The chain links TRBV7-8 to TRBJ2-1; no reliable D call. CDR1 and CDR2 from the germline V gene are SGHVS and FQNEAQ. The CDR3 sequence is 13 residues long. With 5 bases removed from V and 10 bases from J, the gap between germline ends came to 15 bases.

This clone appeared a few times. Other DNA sequences within the sample encode an identical CDR3. The genes are TRBV5-1 and TRBJ2-3; 14 bases line up with TRBD2. Germline assignment: CDR1 SGHRS and CDR2 YFSETQ. V trimming: 4 bases; J trimming: 3 bases; junction bases outside the gene matches: 4. This CDR3 region has 16 residues. CDR3 sequence: CASSRGLAGETDTQYF. The CDR3 DNA follows: TGCGCCAGCAGCAGGGGACTAGCGGGAGAGACAGATACGCAGTATTTT. Based on the CDR3 plus reference TRBV5-1 and TRBJ2-3, the full variable domain is KAGVTQTPRYLIKTRGQQVTLSCSPISGHRSVSWYQQTPGQGLQFLFEYFSETQRNKGNFPGRFSGRQFSNSRSEMNVSTLELGDSALYLCASSRGLAGETDTQYFGPGTRLTVL.

The CDR3 here is CASSGDSARYNEQFF. CDR3 nucleotide sequence: TGTGCCAGCAGTGGAGACAGCGCTAGATACAATGAGCAGTTCTTC. The genes are TRBV6-4 and TRBJ2-1, with D maybe TRBD1 (5 bases). Germline V gene lookup returns CDR1 MRHNA and CDR2 SNTAGT. V dropped 4 bases and J dropped 4 bases, with 14 bases sitting between them. CDR3 length equals 15 residues.

The chain recombines TRBV5-1 with TRBJ2-1; D is unresolved. Trimming removed 5 bases at V and 4 bases at J, with 10 bases between. Germline CDR1 and CDR2: SGHRS and YFSETQ. This CDR3 spans 13 amino acids. CDR3 DNA sequence: TGCGCCAGCAGGTTTACACATTACAATGAGCAGTTCTTC. Protein sequence: CASRFTHYNEQFF. Variable domain in full (rest from reference TRBV5-1 and TRBJ2-1): KAGVTQTPRYLIKTRGQQVTLSCSPISGHRSVSWYQQTPGQGLQFLFEYFSETQRNKGNFPGRFSGRQFSNSRSEMNVSTLELGDSALYLCASRFTHYNEQFFGPGTRLTVL.

This clone occurred a few times. The chain couples TRBV5-6 to TRBJ1-2, with TRBD1 matching 9 bases. The ends lost 6 bases at V and 0 bases at J; junction bases unmatched: 12. This CDR3 has 17 amino acids. Germline-derived CDR1 and CDR2 are SGHDT and YYEEEE. For the CDR3, the DNA is TGTGCCAGCACCTTCGGAGGACAGGGGAGATCTAACTATGGCTACACCTTC. Translated, it gives CASTFGGQGRSNYGYTF.

The V call is TRBV7-2, the J call TRBJ2-1; 10 bases align to TRBD2. From germline, CDR1 is SGHTA and CDR2 FQGNSA. This CDR3 is 16 amino acids long. The V gene end was trimmed by 0 bases and the J gene end by 4 bases; junction bases not matched to a gene: 3. CDR3 sequence (DNA): TGTGCCAGCAGCTTAGCGCCAGCGGGAGGGTACAATGAGCAGTTCTTC. Amino acid sequence: CASSLAPAGGYNEQFF.

This rearrangement joins TRBV5-1 to TRBJ2-3, with TRBD1 identical over 7 bases. The CDR3 length is 14 residues. Germline V lookup: CDR1 SGHRS, CDR2 YFSETQ. Unmatched junction bases numbered 4, after V lost 5 bases and J lost 1 base. The chain's CDR3 is CASSRGTGTDTQYF. CDR3 nucleotide sequence: TGCGCCAGCAGTCGAGGGACAGGCACAGATACGCAGTATTTT.

This clone was observed once. The chain carries TRBV7-2 and TRBJ2-2; maybe TRBD1 (6 bases). This CDR3 comprises 14 residues. From germline, CDR1 is SGHTA and CDR2 FQGNSA. Between the trimmed V and J ends, which lost 3 bases and 7 bases, there was a span of 12 bases. The CDR3: CASSFTGLGGELFF. CDR3 DNA sequence: TGTGCCAGCAGCTTCACAGGGTTGGGCGGGGAGCTGTTTTTT.

The chain links TRBV7-9 to TRBJ2-1; D might be TRBD2 (5 bases). V lost 3 bases to trimming and J lost 8 bases, with 11 bases between them. In germline, CDR1 is SEHNR, CDR2 FQNEAQ (reference sequence). The CDR3 consists of 13 residues. CDR3 nucleotide sequence: TGTGCCAGCAGCTTCGAGGGCGTCCATGAGCAGTTCTTC. This codes for CASSFEGVHEQFF.

The chain recombines TRBV6-1 with TRBJ1-2; D is possibly TRBD1 (6 bases). Per the germline V gene, CDR1 is MNHNS and CDR2 is SASEGT. V lost 8 bases to trimming and J lost 0 bases, with 10 bases between them. The CDR3 has 13 amino acids. CDR3 nucleotides: TGTGCCAGCCGACAGGCAGCTAACTATGGCTACACCTTC. Encoded protein: CASRQAANYGYTF.

About this clone: One junction end disagrees with the germline gene, perhaps due to a read error. The CDR3 sequence: CASGERDEKLFF. CDR3 in DNA: TGTGCCAGCGGTGAAAGGGATGAAAAACTGTTTTTT. This chain connects TRBV6-1 to TRBJ1-4; D remains unclear. From germline, CDR1 is MNHNS and CDR2 SASEGT. The CDR3 runs 12 residues.

The chain joins TRBV5-1 to TRBJ2-6, with D perhaps given as TRBD1 or TRBD2 (5 bases each). Germline CDR1 is SGHRS and CDR2 is YFSETQ. The CDR3 sequence is 16 residues long. Trimming left V 1 base short and J 4 bases short, with 12 bases between. This chain's CDR3 is CASSLRGGYGANVLTF. The DNA of the CDR3 is TGCGCCAGCAGCTTGAGGGGCGGGTACGGGGCCAACGTCCTGACTTTC.

This chain connects TRBV9 to TRBJ2-3; possible D gene TRBD2, 6 bases. Germline assignment: CDR1 SGDLS and CDR2 YYNGEE. The CDR3 runs 16 residues. Trimming pared 4 bases from V and 2 bases from J, leaving 17 bases between. CDR3 region: CASSPHSREPTDTQYF. The CDR3 DNA follows: TGTGCCAGCAGCCCTCACTCGCGGGAACCCACAGATACGCAGTATTTT.

V and J are TRBV7-2 and TRBJ1-5; no definite D call. V was cut by 1 base and J by 2 bases, with 9 bases left in between. Germline V gene data show CDR1 as SGHTA and CDR2 as FQGNSA. The CDR3 loop spans 15 amino acids. The CDR3 nucleotides read TGTGCCAGCAGCTTAGGAGGGCTAGGCAATCAGCCCCAGCATTTT. Protein sequence: CASSLGGLGNQPQHF.

This chain uses TRBV29-1 with TRBJ2-7; perhaps TRBD1 as D (6 bases). Deletions cut 6 bases from V and 7 bases from J, with 16 bases between. The CDR3 contains 12 residues. Germline lookup yields CDR1 SQVTM and CDR2 ANQGSEA. CDR3 sequence: CSVSGSQGEQYF. In nucleotides, the CDR3 is TGCAGCGTCTCCGGCTCCCAGGGGGAGCAGTACTTC.

This clone was picked up a small number of times. The rearrangement uses TRBV29-1 and TRBJ1-1; 10 nucleotides agree with TRBD1. This CDR3 spans 18 amino acids. The ends lost 7 bases at V and 8 bases at J; junction bases unmatched: 25. Per the germline V gene, CDR1 is SQVTM and CDR2 is ANQGSEA. Here the CDR3 reads CSATLLSPGTGANVEAFF. The CDR3 DNA sequence: TGCAGCGCTACCCTCCTGAGTCCCGGGACAGGGGCCAATGTCGAAGCTTTCTTT.

This rearrangement joins TRBV6-5 to TRBJ2-1; 9 nucleotides match TRBD2. Germline CDR1 reads MNHEY; CDR2 reads SVGAGI. The CDR3 loop spans 11 amino acids. J lost 10 bases, V lost 6 bases, and 1 base had no gene match. The CDR3 DNA reads as TGTGCCAGCAGGGCGGGGGGGGAGCAGTTCTTC. It translates to CASRAGGEQFF.

CDR3 in amino acids: CASSPRGGNTDTQYF. CDR3 in DNA: TGTGCCAGCAGCCCTCGCGGTGGAAACACAGATACGCAGTATTTT. The chain carries TRBV7-9 and TRBJ2-3, with unresolved D. Trimming removed 5 bases from V and 2 bases from J, with 14 bases in between. The CDR3 has 15 residues. Germline V lookup: CDR1 SEHNR, CDR2 FQNEAQ (reference sequence).